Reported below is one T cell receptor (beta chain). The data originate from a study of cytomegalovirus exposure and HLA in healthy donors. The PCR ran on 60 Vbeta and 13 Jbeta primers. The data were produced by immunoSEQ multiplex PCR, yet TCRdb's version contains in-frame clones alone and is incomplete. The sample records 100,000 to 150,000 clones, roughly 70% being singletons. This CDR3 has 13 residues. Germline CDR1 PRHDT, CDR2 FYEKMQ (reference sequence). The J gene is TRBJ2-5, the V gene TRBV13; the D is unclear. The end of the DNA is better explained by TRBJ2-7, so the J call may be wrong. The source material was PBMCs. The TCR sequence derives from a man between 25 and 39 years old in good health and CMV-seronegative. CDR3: CASSPRLPHEQYF. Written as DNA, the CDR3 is TGTGCCAGCAGCCCTCGTTTGCCCCACGAGCAGTACTTC.